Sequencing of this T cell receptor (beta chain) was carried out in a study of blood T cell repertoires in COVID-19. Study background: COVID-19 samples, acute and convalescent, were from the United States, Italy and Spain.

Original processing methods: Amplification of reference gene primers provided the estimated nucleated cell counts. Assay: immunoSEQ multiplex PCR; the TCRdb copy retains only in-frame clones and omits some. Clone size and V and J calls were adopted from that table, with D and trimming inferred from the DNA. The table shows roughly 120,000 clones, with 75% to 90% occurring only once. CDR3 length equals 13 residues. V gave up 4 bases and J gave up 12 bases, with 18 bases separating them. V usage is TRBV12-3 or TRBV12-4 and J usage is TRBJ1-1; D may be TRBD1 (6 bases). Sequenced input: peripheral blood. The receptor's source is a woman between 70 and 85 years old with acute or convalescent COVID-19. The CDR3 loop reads CASSSFRGFTTFF. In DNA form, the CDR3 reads TGTGCCAGCAGTTCCTTCAGGGGATTTACGACTTTCTTT.